Detailed here is one T cell receptor (beta chain). Its antigen remains unknown. This record belongs to a study of T cells in Graves' hyperthyroidism and ophthalmopathy. Whole-study findings and limits: The model identified upcoming ophthalmopathy a median roughly 6 months ahead of onset. Peripheral blood also featured most of the thyroid clonotypes expanded above 0.001.

Amplified TCR beta CDR3 regions derived from RNA transcripts. An initial round of RT-PCR targeting the TCR CDR3 relied on the HTBI primer set. TCRdb reanalysed the multiplex PCR reads using MiXCR and keeps one entry per CDR3 protein. This sample has more than 75,000 distinct CDR3 sequences, with over 50% found just once. Newly diagnosed hyperthyroidism, duration under 2 months, in patients aged 18 to 65. Exclusion of a patient resulted from uncontrolled infection, other autoimmune disease, pregnancy or lactation. The V gene lost 0 bases and the J gene lost 8 bases, with 8 bases spanning the gap. The CDR3 covers 12 residues. Germline V CDR1 and CDR2: SGDLS, YYNGEE.

The sample comprised blood. The receptor was isolated from a woman in her thirties or forties with Graves' hyperthyroidism. This chain connects TRBV9 to TRBJ1-2, with D hard to call. The CDR3: CASSVDRSGYTF. The CDR3 DNA sequence: TGTGCCAGCAGCGTAGATAGATCCGGCTACACCTTC.